A selection of T cell receptor beta chains follows, all from one sample in a study of T cell changes during pregnancy in multiple sclerosis. TCRdb's copy holds only in-frame clones and misses some; the assay was immunoSEQ multiplex PCR. The sample has about 35,000 clones; 93% are singletons. This material consisted of CD4+ T cells from peripheral blood mononuclear cells, taken in the first trimester of pregnancy. The receptors come from a female donor with multiple sclerosis, enrolled in a pregnancy study. Both conserved end residues are part of each CDR3. D genes are given only for firm matches. Size is omitted from some rows. Given values are once, few, many or a class for expanded clones.

d_call: TRBD2
v_call: TRBV7-2
clone_size: .
j_call: TRBJ2-5
cdr3_aa: CASSLVRAGGPVQETQYF
cdr3_nt: TGTGCCAGCAGCTTAGTTCGAGCGGGGGGCCCCGTACAGGAGACCCAGTACTTC

d_call: .
v_call: TRBV29-1
clone_size: .
j_call: TRBJ1-4
cdr3_aa: CSVEKVRGSKLFF
cdr3_nt: TGCAGCGTTGAAAAAGTACGCGGGAGTAAACTGTTTTTT

d_call: .
v_call: TRBV27
clone_size: .
j_call: TRBJ2-5
cdr3_aa: CASRTEETQYF
cdr3_nt: TGTGCCAGCAGAACCGAGGAGACCCAGTACTTC

d_call: TRBD1
v_call: TRBV7-6
clone_size: .
j_call: TRBJ2-7
cdr3_aa: CASSQGQGITGEQYF
cdr3_nt: TGTGCCAGCAGCCAAGGACAGGGGATTACTGGCGAGCAGTACTTC

d_call: .
v_call: TRBV5-1
clone_size: .
j_call: TRBJ2-1
cdr3_aa: CASSLGQGTVSYNEQFF
cdr3_nt: TGCGCCAGCAGCCTAGGCCAGGGTACGGTCTCCTACAATGAGCAGTTCTTC

d_call: TRBD1
v_call: TRBV2
clone_size: .
j_call: TRBJ1-2
cdr3_aa: CASNEPGTGGVRVPAIYGYTF
cdr3_nt: TGTGCCAGCAATGAGCCCGGGACAGGGGGCGTTCGGGTCCCGGCTATCTATGGCTACACCTTC

d_call: .
v_call: TRBV6-1
clone_size: .
j_call: TRBJ1-6
cdr3_aa: CASSEDYRAHNSPLHF
cdr3_nt: TGTGCCAGCAGTGAAGATTACAGGGCCCATAATTCACCCCTCCACTTT

d_call: .
v_call: TRBV5-8
clone_size: .
j_call: TRBJ2-1
cdr3_aa: CASSKRSSYNEQFF
cdr3_nt: TGTGCCAGCAGTAAGCGGAGCTCCTACAATGAGCAGTTCTTC

d_call: TRBD1
v_call: TRBV7-6
clone_size: .
j_call: TRBJ2-2
cdr3_aa: CASSRTGEGGELFF
cdr3_nt: TGTGCCAGCAGCCGGACAGGGGAAGGCGGGGAGCTGTTTTTT

d_call: TRBD1
v_call: TRBV9
clone_size: .
j_call: TRBJ2-3
cdr3_aa: CASSVEPQSIQGGTDTQYF
cdr3_nt: TGTGCCAGCAGCGTAGAGCCTCAATCCATCCAGGGGGGCACAGATACGCAGTATTTT

d_call: .
v_call: TRBV18
clone_size: .
j_call: TRBJ2-5
cdr3_aa: CASSLSLAETQYF
cdr3_nt: TGTGCCAGCTCACTGAGTCTAGCAGAGACCCAGTACTTC

d_call: TRBD1
v_call: TRBV7-2
clone_size: .
j_call: TRBJ2-7
cdr3_aa: CASSQGQARGEQYF
cdr3_nt: TGTGCCAGCAGCCAAGGACAGGCCCGTGGCGAGCAGTACTTC

d_call: TRBD1
v_call: TRBV5-4
clone_size: .
j_call: TRBJ2-7
cdr3_aa: CASSLGQGAYEQYF
cdr3_nt: TGTGCCAGCAGCTTGGGGCAGGGGGCCTACGAGCAGTACTTC

d_call: TRBD1
v_call: TRBV2
clone_size: once
j_call: TRBJ1-1
cdr3_aa: CASGSSGGLNTEAFF
cdr3_nt: TGTGCCAGCGGTAGTTCAGGGGGATTAAACACTGAAGCTTTCTTT

d_call: .
v_call: TRBV7-9
clone_size: .
j_call: TRBJ1-6
cdr3_aa: CASSLGSSYNSPLHF
cdr3_nt: TGTGCCAGCAGCTTAGGGAGCTCCTATAATTCACCCCTCCACTTT

d_call: TRBD2
v_call: TRBV10-3
clone_size: .
j_call: TRBJ2-1
cdr3_aa: CAISEGLAGGDNEQFF
cdr3_nt: TGTGCCATCAGTGAGGGGCTAGCGGGGGGGGACAATGAGCAGTTCTTC

d_call: .
v_call: TRBV6-5
clone_size: .
j_call: TRBJ1-1
cdr3_aa: CASSYASREGTEAFF
cdr3_nt: TGTGCCAGCAGTTACGCAAGTAGGGAGGGCACTGAAGCTTTCTTT

d_call: .
v_call: TRBV5-5
clone_size: once
j_call: TRBJ2-1
cdr3_aa: CASSPRLDSITAFWYNEQFF
cdr3_nt: TGTGCCAGCAGCCCCAGACTGGACTCCATCACCGCCTTTTGGTACAATGAGCAGTTCTTC

d_call: TRBD1
v_call: TRBV19
clone_size: .
j_call: TRBJ1-2
cdr3_aa: CASFTGQGGYYTF
cdr3_nt: TGTGCCAGTTTCACGGGACAGGGAGGTTACTACACCTTC

d_call: TRBD1
v_call: TRBV27
clone_size: .
j_call: TRBJ2-3
cdr3_aa: CASSPSPTGVVTDTQYF
cdr3_nt: TGTGCCAGCAGTCCATCGCCGACAGGGGTGGTCACAGATACGCAGTATTTT

d_call: .
v_call: TRBV6-5
clone_size: .
j_call: TRBJ1-3
cdr3_aa: CASSLGGSSSGNTIYF
cdr3_nt: TGTGCCAGCAGTTTGGGGGGTTCGAGCTCTGGAAACACCATATATTTT

d_call: TRBD1
v_call: TRBV18
clone_size: .
j_call: TRBJ2-2
cdr3_aa: CASSPPGQITGELFF
cdr3_nt: TGTGCCAGCTCACCCCCGGGACAGATCACCGGGGAGCTGTTTTTT

d_call: .
v_call: TRBV5-1
clone_size: .
j_call: TRBJ1-4
cdr3_aa: CASSLDRLNEKLFF
cdr3_nt: TGCGCCAGCAGCTTGGACAGGTTAAATGAAAAACTGTTTTTT

d_call: TRBD1
v_call: TRBV5-4
clone_size: .
j_call: TRBJ2-6
cdr3_aa: CASSPNRGRPSGANVLTF
cdr3_nt: TGTGCCAGCAGCCCAAACAGGGGGCGCCCCTCTGGGGCCAACGTCCTGACTTTC

d_call: TRBD2
v_call: TRBV10-3
clone_size: .
j_call: TRBJ2-2
cdr3_aa: CAISGTSGANTGELFF
cdr3_nt: TGTGCCATCAGCGGGACTAGCGGGGCGAACACCGGGGAGCTGTTTTTT

d_call: TRBD2
v_call: TRBV28
clone_size: .
j_call: TRBJ2-3
cdr3_aa: CASSLTSPPDTQYF
cdr3_nt: TGTGCCAGCAGTTTGACTAGCCCCCCAGATACGCAGTATTTT

d_call: TRBD2
v_call: TRBV5-1
clone_size: .
j_call: TRBJ2-2
cdr3_aa: CASSLGLAGGSITGELFF
cdr3_nt: TGCGCCAGCAGCCTCGGACTAGCGGGAGGATCTATCACCGGGGAGCTGTTTTTT

d_call: .
v_call: TRBV28
clone_size: .
j_call: TRBJ1-1
cdr3_aa: CASSFPQRGNTEAFF
cdr3_nt: TGTGCCAGCAGTTTCCCCCAGCGAGGGAACACTGAAGCTTTCTTT

d_call: .
v_call: TRBV7-3
clone_size: .
j_call: TRBJ1-1
cdr3_aa: CASSLRWRLDTEAFF
cdr3_nt: TGTGCCAGCAGCTTGAGGTGGAGGTTGGACACTGAAGCTTTCTTT

d_call: .
v_call: TRBV7-3
clone_size: .
j_call: TRBJ2-7
cdr3_aa: CASSRTGFSSYEQYF
cdr3_nt: TGTGCCAGCAGCCGTACAGGTTTTTCCTCCTACGAGCAGTACTTC

d_call: TRBD2
v_call: TRBV30
clone_size: .
j_call: TRBJ2-5
cdr3_aa: CAWSEGTRQETQYF
cdr3_nt: TGTGCCTGGAGTGAGGGGACTAGACAAGAGACCCAGTACTTC

d_call: .
v_call: TRBV4-1
clone_size: once
j_call: TRBJ1-4
cdr3_aa: CASSQVGPLEKLFF
cdr3_nt: TGCGCCAGCAGCCAAGTGGGGCCCCTTGAAAAACTGTTTTTT